These T cell receptor beta chains were read from a single sample in a study of neurological immune-mediated disorders. TCRdb fed the 5' RACE reads into MiXCR, producing one record per CDR3 protein. The table records just under 40,000 distinct CDR3 sequences, approximately 7.2% of them present only once. Specimen: CD4+ T cells from blood. The receptor source for this set is a man aged 50 to 60 in good health. The CDR3 runs from the conserved cysteine through the conserved F or W. Fields, in order: CDR3 protein, CDR3 DNA, D gene, V gene, J gene, clone size. D genes are given only for firm matches. A clone size is listed for some rows: how often the clone was seen (once, few, many), or a class if it is expanded.

CASSQDLTSGIGEQFF	TGCGCCAGCAGCCAAGACCTCACTAGCGGGATCGGGGAGCAGTTCTTC	TRBD2	TRBV4-1	TRBJ2-1	many
CASSLEGGTNEQYF	TGCGCCAGCAGCTTGGAGGGGGGGACGAACGAGCAGTACTTC	-	TRBV5-1	TRBJ2-7	many
CSAKEDSYEQYF	TGCAGTGCTAAGGAGGACTCCTACGAGCAGTACTTC	-	TRBV20-1	TRBJ2-7	many
CASSQATGAPEPQHF	TGTGCCAGCAGCCAAGCGACAGGGGCCCCGGAGCCCCAGCATTTT	TRBD1	TRBV3-1	TRBJ1-5	many
CASSPDSSYTGELFF	TGTGCCAGCAGCCCAGACAGCAGTTACACCGGGGAGCTGTTTTTT	-	TRBV5-5	TRBJ2-2	many
CATSDRTSGSQETQYF	TGTGCCACCAGTGACCGGACTAGCGGGAGCCAAGAGACCCAGTACTTC	TRBD2	TRBV24-1	TRBJ2-5	many
CASSPRDWSYEQYF	TGTGCCAGCAGCCCCCGGGACTGGTCCTACGAGCAGTACTTC	-	TRBV7-8	TRBJ2-7	many
CASSLIVTGELFF	TGTGCCAGCAGCTTAATTGTAACCGGGGAGCTGTTTTTT	-	TRBV7-9	TRBJ2-2	many
CASSRSYANTDTQYF	TGTGCCAGCAGCCGGTCTTACGCCAACACAGATACGCAGTATTTT	-	TRBV7-2	TRBJ2-3	-
CASRFVTGELFF	TGTGCCAGCAGATTTGTCACCGGGGAGCTGTTTTTT	-	TRBV12-3/TRBV12-4	TRBJ2-2	many